A single sample gave rise to the 18 T cell receptor beta chains below, sequenced in a study of T cell changes during pregnancy in multiple sclerosis. Profiling relied on immunoSEQ multiplex PCR, and the TCRdb table lists in-frame clones only, not all of them. The sample comprises 25,000 to 35,000 clones, 75% to 90% of which are singletons, and approximately 0.77% rests with the top ten. Sequencing was performed on CD4+ T cells from peripheral blood mononuclear cells, taken in the second trimester of pregnancy. Source of these receptors: a female donor with multiple sclerosis, enrolled in a pregnancy study.

The chain has TRBV5-1 and TRBJ1-4; TRBD1 matches at 7 bases. Trimming cost V 4 bases and J 8 bases; bases outside gene matches: 8. Germline loops: CDR1 SGHRS, CDR2 YFSETQ. This CDR3 has 14 amino acids. CDR3 residues: CASSLTGLGEKLFF. The DNA of the CDR3 is TGCGCCAGCAGCCTGACAGGGCTGGGAGAAAAACTGTTTTTT. The complete variable domain, with remaining parts taken from reference TRBV5-1 and TRBJ1-4, reads KAGVTQTPRYLIKTRGQQVTLSCSPISGHRSVSWYQQTPGQGLQFLFEYFSETQRNKGNFPGRFSGRQFSNSRSEMNVSTLELGDSALYLCASSLTGLGEKLFFGSGTQLSVL.

This clone was seen only once. This rearrangement joins TRBV28 to TRBJ2-5; 7 nucleotides match TRBD2. In germline, CDR1 is MDHEN, CDR2 SYDVKM. Trimming cost V 5 bases and J 6 bases; bases outside gene matches: 18. CDR3 length equals 17 residues. The chain's CDR3 is CASSPIPSGGRIKTQYF. The CDR3 nucleotides are TGTGCCAGCAGTCCGATACCCTCCGGGGGGAGGATAAAGACCCAGTACTTC.

This chain joins TRBV27 and TRBJ1-6; D is undetermined. Germline CDR1 MNHEY, CDR2 SMNVEV (reference sequence). This CDR3 comprises 13 residues. V was clipped by 6 bases and J by 0 bases, with 3 bases between them. This CDR3 is CASRSSYNSPLHF. The CDR3 DNA reads as TGTGCCAGCAGGAGCTCCTATAATTCACCCCTCCACTTT.

The sample holds a few counts of this clone. The chain has TRBV6-6 and TRBJ1-4; D might be TRBD1 (5 bases). Trimming removed 4 bases from V and 5 bases from J, with 14 bases in between. CDR1 is MNHNY, CDR2 SVGAGI, per germline (reference sequence). The CDR3 consists of 15 residues. CDR3 sequence reads: CASSSPTAGNEKLFF. The CDR3 DNA follows: TGTGCCAGCAGTTCCCCGACAGCGGGGAATGAAAAACTGTTTTTT.

The chain employs TRBV4-2 and TRBJ1-1; TRBD1 aligns across 7 bases. This CDR3 is built from 18 residues. Germline V gives CDR1 LGHNA, CDR2 YNFKEQ. With 0 bases clipped from V and 1 base from J, the junction kept 11 bases outside the gene matches. The CDR3 region is CASSQDPGTVRSNTEAFF. In nucleotides, the CDR3 is TGTGCCAGCAGCCAAGATCCCGGGACAGTCCGCTCGAACACTGAAGCTTTCTTT.

The chain combines TRBV9 with TRBJ2-1, with D perhaps TRBD1 (6 bases). This CDR3 has 16 residues. Trimming cost V 7 bases and J 4 bases, with 21 bases left between them. The germline CDR1 and CDR2 sequences are SGDLS and YYNGEE. Written as DNA, the CDR3 is TGTGCCAGCTCGTCCGAGGGGGTTGCGGCGTACAATGAGCAGTTCTTC. Translating gives CASSSEGVAAYNEQFF.

The chain recombines TRBV5-1 with TRBJ2-7; tentative D call: TRBD1 (6 bases). Between the trimmed V and J ends, which lost 5 bases and 3 bases, there was a span of 18 bases. CDR1 and CDR2 from the germline V gene are SGHRS and YFSETQ. This CDR3 is built from 15 residues. Here the CDR3 reads CASSLTGSALYEQYF. The CDR3 DNA follows: TGCGCCAGCAGTCTGACAGGCTCTGCTCTCTACGAGCAGTACTTC.

This clone was observed a few times. The chain recombines TRBV11-3 with TRBJ1-2; a weak D match, TRBD1 (6 bases). Germline CDR1 SGHNT, CDR2 YENEEA. V lost 8 bases, J lost 3 bases, and 10 bases lay in between. The CDR3 is 12 residues long. CDR3 sequence reads: CASSQGDYGYTF. As DNA, the CDR3 is TGTGCCAGCTCACAGGGAGACTATGGCTACACCTTC.

J is TRBJ1-4 and V is TRBV7-2; D perhaps matches TRBD1 (5 bases). Germline V gene data show CDR1 as SGHTA and CDR2 as FQGNSA. There are 14 residues in the CDR3. Trimming removed 1 base from V and 7 bases from J, with 10 bases in between. The CDR3 here is CASSLGGATEKLFF. CDR3 coding DNA: TGTGCCAGCAGCTTAGGGGGCGCGACTGAAAAACTGTTTTTT.

The V call is TRBV27, the J call TRBJ2-3, with 12 bases fitting TRBD2. The CDR3 sequence is 18 residues long. Germline CDR1 reads MNHEY; CDR2 reads SMNVEV (reference sequence). Losses at the gene ends were 1 base for V and 0 bases for J; bases not matched to a gene: 5. CDR3 in amino acids: CASSLFGLAGSSTDTQYF. The CDR3 DNA is TGTGCCAGCAGTTTATTCGGACTAGCGGGGAGTAGCACAGATACGCAGTATTTT.

The rearrangement uses TRBV5-4 and TRBJ1-3, with D possibly TRBD1 on 5 matching bases. This CDR3 spans 18 amino acids. V lost 5 bases and J 0 bases, leaving 21 bases between the germline ends. Germline values: CDR1 SGHNT, CDR2 YYREEE (reference sequence). In nucleotides, the CDR3 is TGTGCCAGCAGTTCGGATATAAGTGCAGGGCGCTCTGGAAACACCATATATTTT. Translating it yields CASSSDISAGRSGNTIYF.

The rearrangement joins TRBV5-1 to TRBJ2-2, with D perhaps matching TRBD1 (6 bases). The CDR3 has 14 amino acids. Deletions cut 2 bases from V and 5 bases from J, with 10 bases between. CDR1 is SGHRS and CDR2 is YFSETQ in the germline V gene. CDR3 in amino acids: CASSFTGSTGELFF. CDR3 sequence (DNA): TGCGCCAGCAGCTTTACAGGGAGTACCGGGGAGCTGTTTTTT. The full variable domain, completed using reference TRBV5-1 and TRBJ2-2, is KAGVTQTPRYLIKTRGQQVTLSCSPISGHRSVSWYQQTPGQGLQFLFEYFSETQRNKGNFPGRFSGRQFSNSRSEMNVSTLELGDSALYLCASSFTGSTGELFFGEGSRLTVL.

This sequence joins TRBV6-5 and TRBJ1-2; TRBD1 agrees at 7 bases. The CDR3 is made up of 13 amino acids. From germline, CDR1 is MNHEY and CDR2 SVGAGI. Trimming removed 5 bases from V and 7 bases from J; junction bases left unmatched: 7. The CDR3 here is CASSPRGIGGYTF. The CDR3, as DNA: TGTGCCAGCAGTCCCAGGGGGATAGGTGGCTACACCTTC.

The V gene is TRBV7-2, the J gene TRBJ2-7; 10 bases are shared with TRBD2. Germline assignment: CDR1 SGHTA and CDR2 FQGNSA. This CDR3 contains 13 residues. Trimming took 8 bases from V and 4 from J; bases not matched to a gene: 5. The CDR3 region is CASSQRGGYEQYF. CDR3 bases: TGTGCCAGCTCCCAGCGGGGGGGATACGAGCAGTACTTC.

This clone was counted a single time. V usage is TRBV2 and J usage is TRBJ1-1; 8 positions match TRBD1. CDR1 is SNHLY and CDR2 is FYNNEI in the germline V gene. The junction had 13 bases not matched to a gene; V was cut back by 7 bases and J by 6 bases. The CDR3 has 15 residues. The CDR3 DNA reads TGTGCCAGCACCAGAGTCGCAGGGGGCAACGCTGAAGCTTTCTTT. This gives the protein CASTRVAGGNAEAFF.

CDR3 nucleotide sequence: TGTGCCAGCAGTTACCCAGGACAGGGGGCAGAAACTGAAGCTTTCTTT. Its translation: CASSYPGQGAETEAFF. The chain joins TRBV6-6 to TRBJ1-1; 11 positions match TRBD1. The CDR3 sequence is 16 residues long. V was clipped by 2 bases and J by 5 bases; unmatched bases: 7. In germline, CDR1 is MNHNY, CDR2 SVGAGI (reference sequence).

This clone appeared a single time. The chain uses TRBV7-2 and TRBJ1-1; 7 bases fit TRBD1. The CDR3 has 15 amino acids. CDR1 is SGHTA, CDR2 FQGNSA, per germline. V lost 6 bases to trimming and J lost 0 bases; unmatched junction nucleotides: 7. The CDR3 region has the DNA TGTGCCAGCAGGTGGGGACAGCCAATGAACACTGAAGCTTTCTTT. It yields the protein CASRWGQPMNTEAFF. The whole variable domain, remainder taken from reference TRBV7-2 and TRBJ1-1, is GAGVSQSPSNKVTEKGKDVELRCDPISGHTALYWYRQSLGQGLEFLIYFQGNSAPDKSGLPSDRFSAERTGGSVSTLTIQRTQQEDSAVYLCASRWGQPMNTEAFFGQGTRLTVV.

The chain has TRBV5-1 and TRBJ2-7; a weak D match, TRBD1 (5 bases). Germline V gene data show CDR1 as SGHRS and CDR2 as YFSETQ. CDR3 length: 14 residues. V lost 0 bases and J 2 bases, leaving 9 bases between the germline ends. CDR3 bases: TGCGCCAGCAGCTTGGAAGGGGTCGCCTACGAGCAGTACTTC. As protein: CASSLEGVAYEQYF.